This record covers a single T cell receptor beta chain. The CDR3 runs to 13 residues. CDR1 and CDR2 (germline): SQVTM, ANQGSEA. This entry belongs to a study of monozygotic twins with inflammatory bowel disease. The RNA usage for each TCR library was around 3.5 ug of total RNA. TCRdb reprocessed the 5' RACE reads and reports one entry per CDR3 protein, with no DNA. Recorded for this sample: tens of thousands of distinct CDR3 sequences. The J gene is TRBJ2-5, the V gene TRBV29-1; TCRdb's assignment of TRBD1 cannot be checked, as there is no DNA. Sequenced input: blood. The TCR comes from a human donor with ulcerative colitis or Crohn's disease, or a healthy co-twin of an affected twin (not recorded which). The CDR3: CSGTGTGEGSQYF.